This T cell receptor beta chain was obtained from a study of T cells in Graves' hyperthyroidism and ophthalmopathy. Whole-study context: Peripheral blood was taken when the disease was first diagnosed, before any treatment began. General study points: Most thyroid clonotypes expanded above 0.001 were also detected in blood.

At least ten counts were recorded for this clonotype. Its specificity is unknown. Amplification yielded TCR beta CDR3 regions, with RNA transcripts as the source. First-round RT-PCR targeting the TCR CDR3 was performed with the HTBI primer set. One entry per CDR3 protein, called by TCRdb with MiXCR from the multiplex PCR reads. This sample carries approximately 400,000 distinct CDR3 sequences, about 25% of them seen once, and the ten largest clones take about 73%. From germline, CDR1 is SEHNR and CDR2 FQNEAQ (reference sequence). The CDR3 is 15 amino acids. The V gene end was trimmed by 4 bases and the J gene end by 5 bases; junction bases not matched to a gene: 8.

This clonotype was obtained from a man between 50 and 59 years old with Graves' hyperthyroidism. Sequenced: blood. This chain links TRBV7-9 with TRBJ2-5, with TRBD1 matching 9 bases. The CDR3 sequence: CASSSQQGAWETQYF. The CDR3 bases are TGTGCCAGCAGCTCACAACAGGGGGCGTGGGAGACCCAGTACTTC.